These 15 T cell receptor beta chains share one sample of origin, sequenced in a study of tumor-infiltrating lymphocytes in primary liver carcinoma. Extraction also yielded germline DNA, while blood RNA was obtained from unsorted whole blood. TCR beta cDNA was reverse-transcribed from 500 ng of total RNA. The reaction used a constant-region primer and ProtoScript II reverse transcriptase. ARM-PCR, slightly modified, supplied the TCR beta libraries through three nested multiplex PCR rounds. Rounds one and two of PCR, each of about 10 cycles, were primed with TRBV1-TRBV30 forward primers and a C-beta reverse primer. TCRdb re-called the multiplex PCR reads with MiXCR, one entry per CDR3 protein. The table records approximately 210,000 distinct CDR3 sequences, about two thirds of them present only once. Material: peripheral blood. The receptors shown here come from an older woman with primary liver carcinoma and hepatitis B virus infection.

The table lists this clonotype with many counts. The chain links TRBV28 to TRBJ1-5; possible D gene TRBD1, 5 bases. Looked up from germline, CDR1 is MDHEN and CDR2 is SYDVKM. Trimming took off 6 bases at V and 6 bases at J, with 15 bases between the two ends. CDR3 length: 14 residues. The DNA of the CDR3 is TGTGCCAGCAGACCCACGGGGCTCGCTCAGCCCCAGCATTTT. This gives the protein CASRPTGLAQPQHF.

V and J are TRBV11-2 and TRBJ2-5, with D maybe TRBD2 (6 bases). Germline V CDR1 and CDR2: SGHAT, FQNNGV. The CDR3 length is 14 residues. Trimming removed 6 bases at V and 5 bases at J, with 16 bases between. CDR3: CASRVTMAGETQYF. CDR3 bases: TGTGCCAGCAGGGTAACCATGGCGGGGGAGACCCAGTACTTC.

This clonotype was counted a single time. A much larger clone lies a single base off, so this may be a read error. This chain links TRBV5-5 with TRBJ1-3; D is unresolved. The CDR3 spans 16 residues. CDR1 is SGHKS and CDR2 is YYEKEE in the germline V gene (reference sequence). The CDR3 sequence is CASSLEGARWGITIYF. In DNA, the CDR3 is TGTGCCAGCAGCTTGGAGGGTGCCCGTTGGGGAATCACCATATATTTT.

With respect to this clonotype: One junction end disagrees with the germline gene, perhaps due to a read error. The gene calls are TRBV11-2 and TRBJ1-2; 7 bases are a match to TRBD1. The length of the CDR3 is 14 residues. Germline V gene sequence: CDR1 SGHAT, CDR2 FQNNGV. The CDR3 bases are TGTGCCAGCGGCTTAGAGACAGGGAGCGTAGGCTACATCTTC. Protein product: CASGLETGSVGYIF.

In this sample, this clonotype turned up once. As the CDR3 is not closed by the conserved phenylalanine or tryptophan, this likely results from a read error. The rearrangement uses TRBV11-1 and TRBJ2-3; no reliable D call. There are 12 residues in the CDR3. Trimming took 5 bases from V and 8 from J, leaving 11 bases between them. The V gene's germline CDR1 is SGHAT and CDR2 FQDESV (reference sequence). CDR3 nucleotide sequence: TGTGCCAGCAGCGCATTCATGAGTACGCAGTATTTA. Its protein product is CASSAFMSTQYL.

The V call is TRBV20-1, the J call TRBJ2-5; D not resolved. This CDR3 contains 13 residues. Germline CDR1 is DFQATT and CDR2 is SNEGSKA (reference sequence). Trimming shortened V by 3 bases and J by 2 bases, and 10 bases separated the two germline ends. This CDR3 reads CSARLPAQETQYF. Here the CDR3 DNA reads TGCAGTGCTAGGTTGCCAGCTCAAGAGACCCAGTACTTC.

This chain connects TRBV5-1 to TRBJ1-2, with D maybe TRBD1 (5 bases). CDR1 SGHRS and CDR2 YFSETQ come from the germline V gene. This CDR3 region has 13 residues. Trimming removed 3 bases at V and 6 bases at J, with 12 bases between. The CDR3 loop is CASSWQGDDGYTF. In DNA, the CDR3 is TGCGCCAGCAGCTGGCAAGGGGACGATGGCTACACCTTC.

With respect to this clonotype: It may be a read error: a sequence one base away is much more abundant. This chain joins TRBV6-5 and TRBJ2-5, with 8 positions matching TRBD2. The germline V gene encodes CDR1 MNHEY and CDR2 SVGAGI. This CDR3 is 14 amino acids long. The CDR3 DNA sequence: TGTGCCTGCAGTCGGGGGGGTAGCTTTGAGACCCAGTACTTC. Amino acids: CACSRGGSFETQYF.

The chain combines TRBV28 with TRBJ2-4; 8 bases map to TRBD1. Germline CDR1 and CDR2: MDHEN and SYDVKM. The CDR3 loop spans 18 amino acids. The V gene end was trimmed by 1 base and the J gene end by 1 base; junction bases not matched to a gene: 9. The CDR3 spells CASSLYWTGHGAKNIQYF. The CDR3 DNA is TGTGCCAGCAGTTTATATTGGACAGGGCATGGGGCCAAAAACATTCAGTACTTC.

This chain joins TRBV7-3 and TRBJ2-3; TRBD2 might be the D (5 bases). CDR1 is SGHTA, CDR2 FQGTGA, per germline. CDR3 length: 13 residues. Trimming shortened V by 5 bases and J by 5 bases, and 11 bases separated the two germline ends. The CDR3 is CASSPGVGDTQYF. DNA of the CDR3: TGTGCCAGCAGCCCCGGGGTGGGAGATACGCAGTATTTT.

V gene TRBV11-2 combines with J gene TRBJ2-7; 7 bases align to TRBD2. CDR3 length: 17 amino acids. V trimming: 6 bases; J trimming: 3 bases; junction bases outside the gene matches: 17. Germline values: CDR1 SGHAT, CDR2 FQNNGV. The CDR3 protein is CASSRTSGRTWSYEQYF. The CDR3 DNA reads as TGTGCCAGCAGTAGGACTAGTGGGAGGACCTGGAGCTACGAGCAGTACTTC.

This clonotype has at least ten counts. The chain couples TRBV6-6 to TRBJ2-5, with 7 positions matching TRBD1. The V gene's germline CDR1 is MNHNY and CDR2 SVGAGI (reference sequence). The junction had 6 bases not matched to a gene; V was cut back by 10 bases and J by 4 bases. The CDR3 spans 12 residues. The CDR3 protein is CATTGVVETQYF. In DNA form, the CDR3 reads TGTGCCACCACAGGGGTAGTAGAGACCCAGTACTTC.

Many counts were recorded for this clonotype. This rearrangement joins TRBV6-5 to TRBJ1-1; TRBD1 is a possible D gene (5 bases). V lost 0 bases and J lost 4, with 12 bases in between. The CDR3 is 15 residues long. CDR1 and CDR2 (germline): MNHEY, SVGAGI. DNA for the CDR3: TGTGCCAGCAGTTACTCGTATGGGGGACTCACTGAAGCTTTCTTT. This encodes CASSYSYGGLTEAFF.

The chain links TRBV29-1 to TRBJ2-1; TRBD2 matches 11 bases. CDR3 length equals 17 residues. V was clipped by 5 bases and J by 5 bases; unmatched bases: 14. Germline V lookup: CDR1 SQVTM, CDR2 ANQGSEA. CDR3 region: CSVPLGPTSGDHNEQFF. CDR3 nucleotide sequence: TGCAGCGTTCCATTAGGCCCGACTAGCGGGGACCACAATGAGCAGTTCTTC.

V is TRBV30 and J is TRBJ1-5, with D hard to call. Germline V gives CDR1 GTSNPN, CDR2 SVGIG (reference sequence). This CDR3 has 14 residues. The V gene lost 5 bases and the J gene lost 0 bases, with 11 bases spanning the gap. In DNA, the CDR3 is TGTGCCTGGGGTCGAGGATATAGCAATCAGCCCCAGCATTTT. Translated, it gives CAWGRGYSNQPQHF.